These 4 T cell receptor beta chains were sequenced from one sample in a study of T cells expressing NK-cell markers. From its re-call of the 5' RACE reads, TCRdb lists each CDR3 protein once, without DNA. This sample's table reports roughly 280,000 distinct CDR3 sequences. The sample taken for sequencing was blood T cells: a sorted CD56 or NKG2C T cell subset, CD4+ or CD8+ T cells, or bulk PBMC T cells (not recorded which). These receptors were obtained from a young man in good health.

This chain links TRBV5-6 with TRBJ1-6; TCRdb's assignment of TRBD1 cannot be checked, as there is no DNA. Germline CDR1 is SGHDT and CDR2 is YYEEEE. CDR3 length: 12 residues. The CDR3: CASSLIGDTLHF.

The chain links TRBV20-1 to TRBJ1-4; TCRdb returns TRBD1, unconfirmable since there is no DNA. CDR1 is DFQATT and CDR2 is SNEGSKA in the germline V gene (reference sequence). The CDR3 is 13 residues long. The CDR3 region is CSALEPGVEKLFF.

This sequence joins TRBV12-3 or TRBV12-4 and TRBJ1-1; TCRdb proposes TRBD1, but this gene call is untestable without DNA. This CDR3 region has 15 residues. The CDR3 is CASSLRQGGDTEAFF.

The chain carries TRBV6-1 and TRBJ2-1; there is no DNA to check the TCRdb D call of TRBD1. CDR3 size: 14 residues. Germline assignment: CDR1 MNHNS and CDR2 SASEGT. The CDR3: CASRVGQNYNEQFF.